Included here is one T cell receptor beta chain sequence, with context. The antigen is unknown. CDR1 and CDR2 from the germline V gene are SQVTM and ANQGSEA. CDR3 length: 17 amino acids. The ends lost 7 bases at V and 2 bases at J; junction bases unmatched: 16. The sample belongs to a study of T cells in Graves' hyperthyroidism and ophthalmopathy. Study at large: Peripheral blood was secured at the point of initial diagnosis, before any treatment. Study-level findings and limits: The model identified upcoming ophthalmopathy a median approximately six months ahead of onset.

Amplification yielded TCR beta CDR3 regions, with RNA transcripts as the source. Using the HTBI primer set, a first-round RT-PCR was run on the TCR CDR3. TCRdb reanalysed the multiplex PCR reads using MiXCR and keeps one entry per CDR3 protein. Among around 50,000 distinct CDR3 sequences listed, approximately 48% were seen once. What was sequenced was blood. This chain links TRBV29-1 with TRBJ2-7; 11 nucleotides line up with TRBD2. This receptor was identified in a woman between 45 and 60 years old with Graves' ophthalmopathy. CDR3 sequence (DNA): TGCAGCGCCGCCCCCGGGACTAGCGGAACCGGGGCCTACGAGCAGTACTTC. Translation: CSAAPGTSGTGAYEQYF.